One sample yielded the 6 T cell receptor beta chains listed below, sequenced in a study of cytomegalovirus exposure and HLA in healthy donors. The PCR had 60 Vbeta and 13 Jbeta primers. Assay: immunoSEQ multiplex PCR; the TCRdb copy retains only in-frame clones and omits some. The sample comprises over 200,000 clones, 60% to 80% of which are singletons, and 1.8% rests with the top ten. Sequencing used PBMCs. The receptors were gathered from a woman aged 30 to 39 in good health and CMV-seronegative.

The table lists this clone with a count of one. The V gene is TRBV6-5, the J gene TRBJ1-1; D uncertain. Looked up from germline, CDR1 is MNHEY and CDR2 is SVGAGI. Trimming stripped 4 bases from V and 5 bases from J, with 11 bases between. The CDR3 totals 13 residues. In DNA, the CDR3 is TGTGCCAGCAGTTTGGGGAGGGATACTGAAGCTTTCTTT. It encodes CASSLGRDTEAFF.

V is TRBV5-1 and J is TRBJ1-1; perhaps TRBD1 as D (5 bases). Trimming pared 0 bases from V and 4 bases from J, leaving 16 bases between. This CDR3 comprises 16 residues. Germline loops: CDR1 SGHRS, CDR2 YFSETQ. The CDR3 loop is CASSLAGSGGVTEAFF. CDR3 nucleotides: TGCGCCAGCAGCTTGGCCGGGTCGGGGGGGGTCACTGAAGCTTTCTTT.

This rearrangement joins TRBV5-6 to TRBJ1-5, with D hard to call. This CDR3 has 14 amino acids. CDR1 is SGHDT and CDR2 is YYEEEE in the germline V gene. V lost 8 bases, J lost 0 bases, and 12 bases lay in between. Written as DNA, the CDR3 is TGTGCCAGAAGAGATAAGTTTAGCAATCAGCCCCAGCATTTT. This codes for CARRDKFSNQPQHF.

The V gene is TRBV4-1, the J gene TRBJ2-7, with D possibly being TRBD1 (5 bases). This CDR3 comprises 16 residues. Germline CDR1 and CDR2: MGHRA and YSYEKL. V shed 3 bases and J shed 1 base, with 16 bases lying between them. The CDR3 DNA reads TGCGCCAGCAGCCAGGCCAGGGAAGGATCTTCCTACGAGCAGTACTTC. Residues: CASSQAREGSSYEQYF.

J is TRBJ2-5 and V is TRBV29-1; possible D gene TRBD2, 6 bases. V lost 3 bases and J 1 base, leaving 12 bases between the germline ends. Germline CDR1 reads SQVTM; CDR2 reads ANQGSEA. The length of the CDR3 is 14 residues. DNA for the CDR3: TGCAGCGTTGATCGCGGGGCTCTCCAAGAGACCCAGTACTTC. It specifies CSVDRGALQETQYF.

This chain's CDR3 is CATSRGLAGGPRNEQFF. The CDR3 bases are TGTGCCACCAGCAGAGGTCTAGCGGGAGGGCCCAGGAATGAGCAGTTCTTC. The gene calls are TRBV15 and TRBJ2-1, with 12 bases identical to TRBD2. The J segment lost 7 bases and the V segment lost 1 base, leaving 8 bases of the junction unmatched. CDR3 length equals 17 residues. Germline CDR1 reads LNHNV; CDR2 reads YYDKDF (reference sequence).